This is a list of T cell receptor beta chains from one sample in a study of blood T cell repertoires in COVID-19. Libraries were prepared by immunoSEQ multiplex PCR; TCRdb keeps only in-frame clonotypes and omits some of them. Here the sample spans about 190,000 clones, around 87% being singletons. Material: peripheral blood. Source of these receptors: a man aged 50 or older with acute or convalescent COVID-19. The CDR3 runs from the conserved cysteine through the conserved F or W. The D gene is left open where the match is weak. Only part of the rows carry a size: once, few, many, or a class if the clone is expanded.

D gene	clone size	V gene	J gene	CDR3 DNA	CDR3 protein
.	.	TRBV2	TRBJ2-7	TGTGCCAGCGGACTGTATCCACCTAGCTCAAGCTCCTACGAGCAGTACTTC	CASGLYPPSSSSYEQYF
.	.	TRBV11-3	TRBJ2-2	TGTGCCAGCAGCTTAGTTCCAGCCGGGGAGCTGTTTTTT	CASSLVPAGELFF
TRBD2	.	TRBV10-2	TRBJ2-3	TGCGCCAGCAGAAAACTAGCGGGAAGACCAGATACGCAGTATTTT	CASRKLAGRPDTQYF
TRBD2	.	TRBV3-1/TRBV3-2	TRBJ2-2	TGTGCCAGCAGCCATATACTAGCGACCACCGAGGAGCTGTTTTTT	CASSHILATTEELFF
.	.	TRBV9	TRBJ2-3	TGTGCCAGCAGCGTGCTAGTTCCCACAGATACGCAGTATTTT	CASSVLVPTDTQYF
TRBD2	.	TRBV28	TRBJ2-1	TGTGCCAGCAGTCCCCAGTTCGGGGGGGACGGCAATGAGCAGTTCTTC	CASSPQFGGDGNEQFF
.	once	TRBV3-1/TRBV3-2	TRBJ2-1	TGTGCCAGCAGCCAAGCGGGTAGCTCCTACAATGAGCAGTTCTTC	CASSQAGSSYNEQFF
.	.	TRBV9	TRBJ1-1	TGTGCCAGCAGCCGATCTCTGCAGGGGTACGGGAACACTGAAGCTTTCTTT	CASSRSLQGYGNTEAFF
TRBD2	.	TRBV7-2	TRBJ2-7	TGTGCCAGCAGCCCCACTAGCGGGAGTCATACCTACGAGCAGTACTTC	CASSPTSGSHTYEQYF
.	.	TRBV12-3/TRBV12-4	TRBJ2-3	TGTGCCAGCGGGACTAGCACAGATACGCAGTATTTT	CASGTSTDTQYF
TRBD2	.	TRBV11-2	TRBJ2-1	TGTGCCAGCAGCTTCCAGTCGGGGGGGAATGAGCAGTTCTTC	CASSFQSGGNEQFF
TRBD1	once	TRBV29-1	TRBJ2-1	TGCAGCGTAACCGGGACAGGAAAATACAATGAGCAGTTCTTC	CSVTGTGKYNEQFF
TRBD1	.	TRBV5-8	TRBJ1-2	TGTGCCAGCAGCTTGGATTTCCCTCTGGGACAGGGGAACTATGGCTACACCTTC	CASSLDFPLGQGNYGYTF
.	.	TRBV28	TRBJ1-1	TGTGCCAGCAGGACTCAGGGCCTGAACACTGAAGCTTTCTTT	CASRTQGLNTEAFF
.	few	TRBV5-4	TRBJ2-7	TGTGCCAGCAGCTCGAAGACAGGCGTCTCCTACGAGCAGTACTTC	CASSSKTGVSYEQYF
.	.	TRBV19	TRBJ1-6	TGTGCCAGTAGTATTCAGGACAGAAATTCACCCCTCCACTTT	CASSIQDRNSPLHF
TRBD1	.	TRBV15	TRBJ2-7	TGTGCCACCAGCAGAGAGGACAGGAGCTCCTACGAGCAGTACTTC	CATSREDRSSYEQYF
TRBD1	.	TRBV6-5	TRBJ2-1	TGTGCCAGCAGTTACTCCGTTCGGGACAGGGAGATTGAGCAGTTCTTC	CASSYSVRDREIEQFF
.	.	TRBV7-3	TRBJ2-6	TGTGCCAGCAGCCCCCGGGTCTCTGGGGCCAACGTCCTGACTTTC	CASSPRVSGANVLTF
.	.	TRBV28	TRBJ1-2	TGTGCCACCACGGGACTAAACTATGGCTACACCTTC	CATTGLNYGYTF
TRBD2	.	TRBV7-2	TRBJ2-3	TGTGCCAGCAGCGTCGGGACTAGCGGCGCCGTGGATACGCAGTATTTT	CASSVGTSGAVDTQYF
.	.	TRBV2	TRBJ1-4	TGTGCCAGCAGAGACAGGTTTCCTAATGAAAAACTGTTTTTT	CASRDRFPNEKLFF